The subject of this entry is one TCR beta chain. Its antigen remains unidentified. The data belong to a study of T cell responses to AZD1222 COVID-19 vaccine. Data came from immunoSEQ multiplex PCR; TCRdb stores just in-frame clones and leaves some out. The profile covers fewer than 120,000 clones, with about 90% appearing a single time and about 3.3% taken by the ten largest. Study results and limitations: Every sample of the repertoires postdated the peak T cell response.

Germline V CDR1 and CDR2: KGHSH, LQKENI. Trimming removed 3 bases from V and 5 bases from J, with 25 bases in between. The CDR3 contains 18 residues. The sample here was peripheral blood, taken on day 0 of AZD1222 vaccination. The clonotype comes from an adult in good health. V usage is TRBV18 and J usage is TRBJ1-1, with D possibly being TRBD1 (6 bases). CDR3 loop: CASSPTLQGAPGTTEAFF. The CDR3, as DNA: TGTGCCAGCTCACCCACTTTACAGGGCGCGCCGGGGACGACTGAAGCTTTCTTT.